A single sample is the source of the 18 T cell receptor beta chains below, sequenced in a study of T cell repertoires in cytomegalovirus infection. For these receptors, no antigen is known. One entry per CDR3 protein results from TCRdb running MiXCR on the reads. The sample carries roughly 45,000 distinct CDR3 sequences, 20% to 25% recorded once. The sequenced sample consisted of PBMCs, sequenced either directly or after in vitro stimulation (not recorded which). The receptor source for this set is a human donor in good health (CMV status not recorded). Some clones in this sample may be carry-over from other donors' samples.

The table lists this clonotype with many counts. The chain carries TRBV12-3 or TRBV12-4 and TRBJ2-1, with 13 positions matching TRBD2. CDR3 length: 15 amino acids. V lost 5 bases, J lost 9 bases, and 7 bases stayed unmatched. The CDR3 region has the DNA TGTGCCAGCAGTCCTCAGGGACTAGCGGGAAGTGAGCAGTTCTTC. Translating it yields CASSPQGLAGSEQFF.

V and J are TRBV2 and TRBJ1-1, with a weak D call TRBD1 (5 bases). CDR1 and CDR2 from the germline V gene are SNHLY and FYNNEI. Trimming removed 8 bases from V and 3 bases from J, with 10 bases in between. The CDR3 has 12 residues. The CDR3 protein is CASATRDTEAFF. CDR3 sequence (DNA): TGTGCCAGCGCTACCAGGGACACTGAAGCTTTCTTT.

This clonotype has more than one count but fewer than ten. The chain has TRBV9 and TRBJ2-7, with 9 bases aligning to TRBD2. The CDR3 extends over 17 amino acids. V was pared by 2 bases and J by 4 bases, with 13 bases of the junction left unmatched. The germline V gene has CDR1 SGDLS and CDR2 YYNGEE. CDR3 sequence: CASSVLDGPSGEYEQYF. The CDR3 bases are TGTGCCAGCAGCGTCTTAGACGGACCTAGCGGGGAATACGAGCAGTACTTC.

V and J are TRBV7-9 and TRBJ1-6; D gene ambiguous. CDR1 is SEHNR, CDR2 FQNEAQ, per germline (reference sequence). CDR3 length: 12 residues. The V gene lost 2 bases and the J gene lost 10 bases, with 6 bases spanning the gap. The CDR3 reads CASSLLESPLHF. The CDR3 nucleotides read TGTGCCAGCAGCTTACTTGAGTCACCCCTCCACTTT.

This clonotype was observed a few times. The chain has TRBV3-1 and TRBJ1-1; the D is unclear. The ends were cut back, 4 bases at V and 4 bases at J, with 7 bases in the middle. The CDR3 runs to 12 residues. CDR1 is LGHDT, CDR2 YNNKEL, per germline (reference sequence). Here the CDR3 DNA reads TGTGCCAGCAGCCTAAGGGCCACTGAAGCTTTCTTT. Encoded protein: CASSLRATEAFF.

The rearrangement joins TRBV29-1 to TRBJ2-5, with 9 bases that match TRBD1. CDR3 length: 16 amino acids. Germline CDR1 is SQVTM and CDR2 is ANQGSEA. Germline trimming cut 2 bases from V and 2 bases from J; bases unmatched to any gene: 9. The CDR3 bases are TGCAGCGTTGAACCCCGGGGACAGGGTAGACAAGAGACCCAGTACTTC. Its protein is CSVEPRGQGRQETQYF.

This clonotype was counted a few times. V usage is TRBV2 and J usage is TRBJ2-7, with 8 bases matching TRBD2. This CDR3 contains 14 residues. Trimming cost V 4 bases and J 4 bases; bases outside gene matches: 6. Germline values: CDR1 SNHLY, CDR2 FYNNEI. CDR3 sequence reads: CASSAETSVYEQYF. The CDR3 bases are TGTGCCAGCAGTGCTGAGACTAGCGTGTACGAGCAGTACTTC.

The V and J genes are TRBV5-4 and TRBJ2-5; 9 bases line up with TRBD2. CDR1 and CDR2 (germline): SGHNT, YYREEE (reference sequence). The CDR3 is 16 residues long. V was pared by 0 bases and J by 3 bases, with 6 bases of the junction left unmatched. The CDR3 loop is CASSLGVAGDKETQYF. Here the CDR3 DNA reads TGTGCCAGCAGCTTGGGGGTAGCGGGGGACAAAGAGACCCAGTACTTC.

This clonotype was seen ten or more times. The chain employs TRBV6-6 and TRBJ2-2; no definite D call. The V gene lost 2 bases and the J gene lost 4 bases, with 14 bases spanning the gap. Germline V gene sequence: CDR1 MNHNY, CDR2 SVGAGI (reference sequence). This CDR3 comprises 16 residues. CDR3 in DNA: TGTGCCAGCAGTTACACTACTCTAGGCGGCACCGGGGAGCTGTTTTTT. Its translation is CASSYTTLGGTGELFF.

This clonotype was counted ten times or more. The chain recombines TRBV6-1 with TRBJ2-3; a possible D gene is TRBD1 (5 bases). V lost 2 bases and J lost 2, with 8 bases in between. The CDR3 is 14 residues long. The germline V gene has CDR1 MNHNS and CDR2 SASEGT. The CDR3 is CASSEQGSTDTQYF. In DNA, the CDR3 is TGTGCCAGCAGTGAACAGGGATCCACAGATACGCAGTATTTT.

This clonotype showed up many times. CDR3 coding DNA: TGTGCCAGCAGCTCATCAGGGGGAGGCTCCTACGAGCAGTACTTC. The encoded protein is CASSSSGGGSYEQYF. This sequence joins TRBV7-2 and TRBJ2-7; tentative D call: TRBD1 (7 bases). This CDR3 has 15 amino acids. Germline V gene data show CDR1 as SGHTA and CDR2 as FQGNSA. V was pared by 4 bases and J by 0 bases, with 13 bases between.

CDR3 bases: TGTGCCAGTAGTTCCCTGACTAGCGGGCCCACCTACGAGCAGTACTTC. Residues: CASSSLTSGPTYEQYF. This chain uses TRBV19 with TRBJ2-7; 10 bases are shared with TRBD2. V was clipped by 5 bases and J by 2 bases; unmatched bases: 9. The CDR3 spans 16 residues. CDR1 and CDR2 from the germline V gene are LNHDA and SQIVND (reference sequence).

This chain links TRBV4-1 with TRBJ1-1; D gene unclear. Germline assignment: CDR1 MGHRA and CDR2 YSYEKL. V was clipped by 4 bases and J by 4 bases, with 16 bases between them. This CDR3 region has 15 residues. CDR3 coding DNA: TGCGCCAGCAGCCTCTCCTCCAGGACGCCCACTGAAGCTTTCTTT. Its protein product is CASSLSSRTPTEAFF.

This clonotype was seen ten or more times. DNA of the CDR3: TGTGCCAGCAGTTTTGAGGTTCCCAATGAGCAGTTCTTC. It codes for CASSFEVPNEQFF. The genes are TRBV12-3 or TRBV12-4 and TRBJ2-1; no clear D. Trimming left V 3 bases short and J 6 bases short, with 9 bases between. This CDR3 region has 13 residues.

This sequence joins TRBV20-1 and TRBJ2-3; the match to TRBD2 covers 8 bases. V gave up 4 bases and J gave up 6 bases; unmatched junction bases: 3. This CDR3 has 12 amino acids. Per the germline V gene, CDR1 is DFQATT and CDR2 is SNEGSKA (reference sequence). The CDR3 region has the DNA TGCAGTGCTATAGCGGGGCCGGATACGCAGTATTTT. Protein sequence: CSAIAGPDTQYF.

This clonotype was counted at least ten times. The chain couples TRBV27 to TRBJ2-3; TRBD2 matches at 8 bases. Germline assignment: CDR1 MNHEY and CDR2 SMNVEV (reference sequence). The CDR3 has 14 amino acids. J lost 0 bases, V lost 10 bases, and 6 bases had no gene match. CDR3 sequence (DNA): TGTGCCACCCGGACTAGCTATAGCACAGATACGCAGTATTTT. Translating it yields CATRTSYSTDTQYF.

This clonotype was observed many times. The J gene is TRBJ2-7, the V gene TRBV7-2; TRBD2 aligns across 7 bases. Per germline, CDR1 SGHTA and CDR2 FQGNSA. The ends lost 5 bases at V and 5 bases at J; junction bases unmatched: 9. CDR3 length: 14 amino acids. The CDR3: CASSISTSSNEQYF. CDR3 in DNA: TGTGCCAGCAGCATCTCGACTAGCTCTAACGAGCAGTACTTC.

The table lists this clonotype with many counts. The CDR3 DNA reads TGTGCCAGCAGCTTAGGAGCGGGAGGGCCGTACGAGCAGTACTTC. Its protein product is CASSLGAGGPYEQYF. J is TRBJ2-7 and V is TRBV7-2, with 10 bases identical to TRBD2. Germline trimming cut 1 base from V and 4 bases from J; bases unmatched to any gene: 4. This CDR3 contains 15 residues. The germline gives CDR1 SGHTA, CDR2 FQGNSA.